The clone carrying this TCR beta chain was counted a few times. Its target is unknown. These data are taken from a study of Ad26.COV2.S vaccination and SARS-CoV-2 variants. As for the study in general: Of the COV1001 trial arms, the Ad26.COV2.S arm included the donor. Notes on the study in general: After vaccination, reports described spike-specific CD8+ and CD4+ T cell responses as showing substantial breadth.

Described treatment: roughly 20 received Ad26.COV2.S at low or high dose, single or two shots; roughly five received placebo; per-sample allocation not given. Sampling was performed 63 days after the first vaccine or placebo injection. Adults aged 18-55 years in Boston included the donor. Generated by immunoSEQ multiplex PCR, the TCRdb table keeps only in-frame clones and is missing some. The repertoire consists of hundreds of thousands of clones, with around 89% occurring once and the leading ten covering around 1.4%. The germline V gene encodes CDR1 SGHNT and CDR2 YYREEE (reference sequence). Losses at the gene ends were 7 bases for V and 4 bases for J; bases not matched to a gene: 7. The CDR3 consists of 14 residues.

The V and J genes are TRBV5-4 and TRBJ2-3, with 9 positions matching TRBD2. The source material was peripheral blood, sampled in a trial of Ad26.COV2.S vaccine versus placebo. The receptor's source is a person between 18 and 65 years old who received the Ad26.COV2.S COVID-19 vaccine or a placebo. CDR3 protein: CASSRRGGSDTQYF. In DNA form, the CDR3 reads TGTGCCAGCTCCCGGCGGGGGGGATCAGATACGCAGTATTTT.